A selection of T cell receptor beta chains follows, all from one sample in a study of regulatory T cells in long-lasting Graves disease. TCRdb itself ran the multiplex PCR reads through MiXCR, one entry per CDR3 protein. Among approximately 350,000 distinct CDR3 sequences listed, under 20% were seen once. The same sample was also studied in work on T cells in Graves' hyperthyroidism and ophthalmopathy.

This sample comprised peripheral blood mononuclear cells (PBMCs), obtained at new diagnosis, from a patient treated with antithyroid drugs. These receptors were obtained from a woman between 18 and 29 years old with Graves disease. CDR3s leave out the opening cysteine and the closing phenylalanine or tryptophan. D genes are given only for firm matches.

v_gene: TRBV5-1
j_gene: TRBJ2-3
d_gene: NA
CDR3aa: ASSLASGVTDTQY

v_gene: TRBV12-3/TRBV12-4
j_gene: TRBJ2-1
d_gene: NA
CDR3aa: ASSALLSSYNEQF

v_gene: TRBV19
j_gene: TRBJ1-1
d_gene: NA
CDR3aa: ASSTGQYTEAF

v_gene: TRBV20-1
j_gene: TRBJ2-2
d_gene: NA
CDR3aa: SAREAGSTGELF

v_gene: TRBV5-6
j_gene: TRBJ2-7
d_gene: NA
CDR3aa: ASIDSSYEQY

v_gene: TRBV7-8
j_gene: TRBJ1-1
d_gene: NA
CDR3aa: ASSPGRMNTEAF

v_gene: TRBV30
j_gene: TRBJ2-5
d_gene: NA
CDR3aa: AWSVGLAKETQY

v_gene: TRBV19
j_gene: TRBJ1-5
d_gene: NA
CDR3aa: ASKSSGGPQH

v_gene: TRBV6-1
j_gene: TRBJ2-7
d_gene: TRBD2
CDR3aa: ASEGGLAGLEQY

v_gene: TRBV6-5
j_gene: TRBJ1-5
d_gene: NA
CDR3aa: ASSLADIEVRQPQH

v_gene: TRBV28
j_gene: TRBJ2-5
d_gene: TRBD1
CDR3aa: ASSPRTGKETQY

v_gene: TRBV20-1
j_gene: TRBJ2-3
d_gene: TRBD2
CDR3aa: SASVASGGGDTQY

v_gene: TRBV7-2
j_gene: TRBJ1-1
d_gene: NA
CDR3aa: ASSFYKNTEAF

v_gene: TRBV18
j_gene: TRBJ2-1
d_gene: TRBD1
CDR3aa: ASSPSTGGTNEQF

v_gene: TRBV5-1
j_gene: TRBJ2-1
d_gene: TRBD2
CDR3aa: ASSRIAGEYNEQF

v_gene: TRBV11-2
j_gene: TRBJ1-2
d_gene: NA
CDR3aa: ASSLRGLGYT

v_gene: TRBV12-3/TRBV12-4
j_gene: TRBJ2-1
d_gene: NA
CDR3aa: ASSLYRGNEQF

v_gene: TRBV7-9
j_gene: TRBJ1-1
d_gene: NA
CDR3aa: ASSRETGEAF

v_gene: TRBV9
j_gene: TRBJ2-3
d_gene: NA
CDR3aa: ASSKGRLSTDTQY

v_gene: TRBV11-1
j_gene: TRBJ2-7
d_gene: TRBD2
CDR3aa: ASSLPRGGTYEQY

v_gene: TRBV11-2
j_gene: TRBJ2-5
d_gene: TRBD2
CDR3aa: ASSFAGVEGTQY

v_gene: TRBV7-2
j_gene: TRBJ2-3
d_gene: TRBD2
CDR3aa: ASSRSGGPDTQY

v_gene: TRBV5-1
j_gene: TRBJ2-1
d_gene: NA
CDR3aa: ASSLAGGIRSNEQF

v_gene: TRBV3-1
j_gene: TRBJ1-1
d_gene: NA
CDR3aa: ASSQTTRGTEAF

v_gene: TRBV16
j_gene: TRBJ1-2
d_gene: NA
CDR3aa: ASSQSTGIYGYT

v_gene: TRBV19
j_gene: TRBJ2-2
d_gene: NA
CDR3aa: ASSIEGTSTGELF